This T cell receptor (beta chain) originates from a study of CD8 T cells in ankylosing spondylitis. Overall study findings and caveats: Researchers report that disease-linked clones proved CD8+ and relatively rare in peripheral blood.

This clonotype was seen many times. Its target is not known. 5'-RACE, quantitative and with molecular barcodes, yielded the TCR beta libraries. TCRdb fed the 5' RACE reads into MiXCR, producing one record per CDR3 protein. Among tens of thousands of distinct CDR3 sequences, about 6.3% were seen once, and the ten largest hold approximately 12%. Sequenced input: blood, either unsorted or a sorted T cell fraction (not recorded which). The source of this sequence is a male donor with ankylosing spondylitis or in good health (not recorded which).

The CDR3 bases are TGCGCCAGCAGGTCGGAGAGCGGGTGGCTGTATTTT. Amino acid sequence: CASRSESGWLYF. The rearrangement uses TRBV5-1 and TRBJ2-3; D possibly corresponds to TRBD2 (6 bases). This CDR3 is 12 amino acids long. Trimming cost V 5 bases and J 14 bases, with 18 bases left between them. Germline V gives CDR1 SGHRS, CDR2 YFSETQ.